This TCR beta chain was sequenced during a study of cytomegalovirus exposure and HLA in healthy donors (TCRdb year 2017). Regarding the research as a whole: An earlier analysis of 587 of the donors reported about 250 Gb of sequence data and 120 million or so unique TCR beta sequences from about 200 million T cells. An earlier analysis of more than 450 of the donors used high-throughput TCR beta sequencing to judge whether each TCR beta V gene segment behaved as functional or pseudogenic. Using immunosequencing, the study profiled T cell repertoires from about 620 subjects and related those repertoires to cytomegalovirus serostatus. Rather than using new phenotypic data, the later analysis identified candidate immune exposures from TCR beta sequences and from how often those sequences occurred across donors. High-throughput TCR immunosequencing, statistical association of individual TCRs with disease status, and machine learning were combined to predict cytomegalovirus infection status. On average, around 240,000 unique TCR beta nucleotide sequences were sequenced per donor among several hundred genotyped donors of the cohort, with approximately 18% of those sequences being non-productive. About 280 gigabases of sequencing data and 70 million to 85 million unique TCR sequences were included in an early release covering around 600 HLA-typed donors. HLA typing included class I and class II loci at four-digit resolution. Alongside the repertoire data, information on donor age, sex, ethnicity and CMV serostatus was compiled. The number of typed donors differed by locus: about 629-640 for A, B, C, DRB1 and DQB1; 500 to 550 for DQA1; approximately 600 for DPA1; and 450 to 480 for DPB1. Because of strong linkage in the cohort, roughly five DR-DQ haplotypes were treated as single units for association and clustering. The aim of the study was to test whether cataloging public T cell receptors could identify signatures of past pathogen exposure. A later genetic analysis used genome-wide SNP genotypes for 398 of the 666 donors, treating that subset as a discovery cohort. In addition to the first cohort of hundreds of subjects, a separate validation cohort of under 150 different subjects was used. The genetic ancestry cluster associated with self-reported Caucasian donors included around four fifths of the 350 to 500 genotyped donors. Every discovery cohort repertoire had been produced on one sequencing platform. A later analysis re-analyzed previously published TCR beta repertoires from roughly 600 donors and added high-resolution HLA genotyping to study TCR occurrence patterns.

The CDR3 contains 16 residues, cysteine and phenylalanine counted. CDR3 DNA only is kept here, 48 bases in frame from base 1. From V the trimming removes 6 bases and from J it removes 2 bases, while the gene matches leave 10 bases of the junction unaccounted for. From the germline V gene, CDR1 is SQVTM and CDR2 is ANQGSEA. In total, fewer than 750 healthy bone marrow donors made up the cohort. At the time of sampling, every cohort member was nominally healthy, though immune exposures that went unrecorded were likely present. The donor was CMV seropositive and was included in the group of 300 or so seropositive cohort members. A peripheral blood sample was provided by each donor, and peripheral blood mononuclear cells were used for TCR beta sequencing. The Qiagen DNeasy Blood Extraction Kit was used to extract genomic DNA from the blood cell samples. For this clone: Its antigen target is currently unknown. No base-level quality is on record; no much larger clone is a single base apart.

The full study reports these points: An earlier analysis of approximately 500 of the donors showed that most TCR beta V segments appeared in productive rearrangements either about 87% or about 30% of the time, which broadly matched IMGT annotations. Most CMV-associated TCR beta chains appeared to be HLA-restricted in a later analysis, and the HLA associations seemed to be driven largely by CMV exposure. An association between a missense DCLRE1C variant and V-gene and J-gene trimming of TCR beta chains was found in a later genetic analysis and replicated in an independent cohort. A later analysis associated about 17,000 TCR beta sequences with specific HLA alleles at a false discovery rate of 0.05. Because counts were too low, about 15 rarely observed V segments, including chromosome 9 orphons, were left out of the earlier analysis of 500 to 650 of the donors. In a later analysis, HLA-associated TCR beta chains showed more clonal expansion and lower generation probabilities than non-associated chains that were equally common. Assigning TCR associations to individual alleles was difficult when HLA alleles, especially DR and DQ, strongly co-occurred. Correlated functional status among segregating V segments might be attributable to linkage disequilibrium, but an unknown experimental factor could not be ruled out. Several of the top co-occurrence clusters appeared to be linked to parvovirus B19, influenza, CMV and Epstein-Barr virus, according to a later analysis. In a later analysis, the rate of TCR association differed among HLA loci, with DRB1 alleles having the most associated TCRs and HLA-C alleles having the fewest. The classifier was reported to diagnose cytomegalovirus status with high specificity and sensitivity in both the original cohort and the validation cohort. In vitro tests confirmed that three of the cytomegalovirus-associated TCR beta chains recognize cytomegalovirus antigens. A later genetic analysis reported fewer N-insertions in productive TCRs among donors in an Asian-associated ancestry cluster than the roughly 700-donor mean. While some public TCRs were present in many individuals, most TCR sequences turned up only very rarely across donors. Because the 87-base-pair reads could not distinguish some IMGT-functional V segments, including TRBV6-2 and TRBV6-3, those segments were excluded. The study gave a list of some 150 TCR beta chains associated with cytomegalovirus. A cluster of highly shared sequence variants was judged likely to represent a technical artifact of the sequencing pipeline. A further reported finding was that TCR beta sequences accurately predicted the HLA-A and HLA-B alleles for most subjects in the first cohort. This cohort had only TCR beta chains sequenced, and the lack of alpha or paired-chain data limited which features could be detected. Sequencing depth was assumed to be roughly uniform across donors in the presence/absence analyses, though that assumption may not hold. The only immune exposure information available for the cohort was CMV serostatus. HLA typing was unavailable for some donors at each locus, so association tests used only the typed subset. According to the authors, the approach could potentially be generalized to other disease states and immunological phenotypes.

The protocol used for the library was the immunoSEQ multiplex PCR assay. A mixture of 60 forward primers for TCR Vbeta segments and 13 reverse primers for TCR Jbeta segments was used in the multiplex PCR. The CDR3 region of rearranged TCR beta genes was amplified from genomic DNA by a multiplex PCR assay. The Illumina HiSeq System was used to sequence the amplified TCR beta libraries as 87-base-pair reads. The paper's processing steps were these. A later analysis counted about 80 million unique TCR beta chains across the 550 to 750 repertoires, and some 11 million of these chains were shared by at least two donors. Raw reads were error-corrected and collapsed into unique sequences by a nearest-neighbor algorithm in which closely related sequences were merged to remove PCR and sequencing errors. To assign V, D and J gene segments, CDR3 sequences were aligned to IMGT reference sequences. For a sequence to be retained, a match of at least six nucleotides to both a V gene segment and a J gene segment was required. A rearrangement counted as productive if the CDR3 had no stop codons and remained in frame with V and J, and every other rearrangement counted as non-productive. Following IMGT convention, CDR3 was defined as the stretch from the second conserved V-encoded cysteine up to the conserved J-encoded phenylalanine. The earlier analysis of some 580 of the donors excluded any sequence lacking an unambiguous match to a single V gene segment. An earlier analysis of roughly 590 of the donors called V segments functional above 56.7% productive rearrangements and segregating when the between-donor standard deviation exceeded 5%. To diagnose cytomegalovirus status from the catalog of TCR beta chain sequences, a statistical classification framework was built. In a later analysis, V and J genes were assigned by comparing TCR nucleotide sequences against IMGT/GENE-DB human TR gene sequences. The TCRdist pipeline was used in a later analysis to assign CDR3 sequences and most-parsimonious VDJ recombination scenarios. In a later analysis, each TCR beta chain was defined by its CDR3 amino acid sequence together with its V-gene family, and reads without a unique V-gene family were excluded. In a later analysis, around 650 highly shared, low-generation-probability nucleotide sequences were removed to address suspected cross-contamination and a sequencing artifact. In a later analysis, a clonal expansion index was calculated for each public chain from normalized within-repertoire ranks of inferred template counts. Generation probabilities in a later analysis came from a VDJ recombination model fitted to out-of-frame rearrangements, and those results were checked against IGoR. Hypergeometric tests were used in a later analysis to score TCR-TCR, TCR-HLA and TCR-CMV co-occurrence, with a repertoire-size bias correction applied to the TCR pairs. False discovery rates were estimated in a later analysis by permuting HLA or CMV assignments 20 times. In a later analysis, co-occurring TCRs were grouped with DBSCAN, and TCRdist sequence similarity was added when clustering was performed within HLA-allele-positive subsets. For co-occurrence clustering, repertoires with fewer than 30,000 or more than 120,000 public chains were excluded, along with several repertoires with anomalous nucleotide sharing. TCRdb holds this immuneACCESS table with in-frame rearrangements only. Some clones are missing; in checked studies, unresolved V genes explain under half, and the rest has no known cause. The V and J calls and the clone size are those of that table, but D and trimming were determined from the DNA. Here the sample has roughly 160,000 clones; approximately 70% occur a single time. The ten largest clones capture around 5% of the sample.

Sequencing used PBMCs. The source of this sequence is a young woman in good health and CMV-seropositive. The chain is assembled from TRBV29-1 and TRBJ2-1; 10 bases in the middle match TRBD1. The CDR3 protein: CSVSSTGTGAYNEQFF. The DNA sequence is given as TGCAGCGTATCAAGCACCGGGACAGGGGCCTACAATGAGCAGTTCTTC.